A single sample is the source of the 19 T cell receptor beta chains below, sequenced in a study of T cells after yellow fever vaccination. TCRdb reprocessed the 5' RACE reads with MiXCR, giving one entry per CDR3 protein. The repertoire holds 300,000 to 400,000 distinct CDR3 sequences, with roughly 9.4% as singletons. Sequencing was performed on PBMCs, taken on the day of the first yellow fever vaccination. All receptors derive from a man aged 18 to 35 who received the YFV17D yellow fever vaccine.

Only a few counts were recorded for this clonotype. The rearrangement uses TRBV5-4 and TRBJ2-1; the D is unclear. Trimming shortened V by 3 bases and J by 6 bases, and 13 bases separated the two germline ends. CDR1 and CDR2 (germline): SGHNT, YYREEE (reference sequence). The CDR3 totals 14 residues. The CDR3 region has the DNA TGTGCCAGCAGCTCCTCAGAATCCCGCAATGAGCAGTTCTTC. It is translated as CASSSSESRNEQFF.

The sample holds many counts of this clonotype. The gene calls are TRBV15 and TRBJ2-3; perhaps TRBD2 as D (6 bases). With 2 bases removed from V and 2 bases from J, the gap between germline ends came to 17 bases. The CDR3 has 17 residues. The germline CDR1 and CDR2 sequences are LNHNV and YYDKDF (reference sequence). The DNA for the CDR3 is TGTGCCACCAGCAGAAGGGCAGGACGGGGGATCACAGATACGCAGTATTTT. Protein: CATSRRAGRGITDTQYF.

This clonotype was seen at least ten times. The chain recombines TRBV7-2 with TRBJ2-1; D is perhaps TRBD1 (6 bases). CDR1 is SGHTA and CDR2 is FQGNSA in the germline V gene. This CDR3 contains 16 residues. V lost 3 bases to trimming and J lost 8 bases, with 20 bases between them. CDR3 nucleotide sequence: TGTGCCAGCAGCTTGGGCACAGGGTCTTCTAGGTATGAGCAGTTCTTC. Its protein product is CASSLGTGSSRYEQFF.

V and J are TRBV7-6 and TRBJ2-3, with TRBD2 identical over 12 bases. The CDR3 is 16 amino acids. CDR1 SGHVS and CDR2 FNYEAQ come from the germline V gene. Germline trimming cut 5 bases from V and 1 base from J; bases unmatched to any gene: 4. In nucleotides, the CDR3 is TGTGCCAGCAGCCGGACTAGCGGGGAGCGCACAGATACGCAGTATTTT. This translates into CASSRTSGERTDTQYF.

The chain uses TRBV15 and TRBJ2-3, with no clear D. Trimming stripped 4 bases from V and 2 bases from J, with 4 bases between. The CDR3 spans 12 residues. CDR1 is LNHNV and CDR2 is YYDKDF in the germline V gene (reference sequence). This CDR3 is CATSTDTDTQYF. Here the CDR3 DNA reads TGTGCCACCAGCACCGACACAGATACGCAGTATTTT.

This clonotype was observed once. CDR3 sequence reads: CASSPYRIPGDYGYTF. In DNA, the CDR3 is TGTGCCAGCTCACCTTACAGGATCCCAGGTGACTATGGCTACACCTTC. The chain combines TRBV18 with TRBJ1-2, with a possible D match to TRBD1 (5 bases). This CDR3 is built from 16 residues. V shed 3 bases and J shed 3 bases, with 17 bases lying between them. CDR1 KGHSH and CDR2 LQKENI come from the germline V gene. Together with reference TRBV18 and TRBJ1-2, the CDR3 gives the full variable domain: NAGVMQNPRHLVRRRGQEARLRCSPMKGHSHVYWYRQLPEEGLKFMVYLQKENIIDESGMPKERFSAEFPKEGPSILRIQQVVRGDSAAYFCASSPYRIPGDYGYTFGSGTRLTVV.

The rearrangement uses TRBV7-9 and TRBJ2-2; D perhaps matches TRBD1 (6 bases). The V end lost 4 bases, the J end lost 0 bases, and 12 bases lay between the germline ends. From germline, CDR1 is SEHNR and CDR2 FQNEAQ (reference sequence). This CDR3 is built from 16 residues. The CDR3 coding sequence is TGTGCCAGCAGCTCCGTCCGACAGGCGAACACCGGGGAGCTGTTTTTT. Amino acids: CASSSVRQANTGELFF.

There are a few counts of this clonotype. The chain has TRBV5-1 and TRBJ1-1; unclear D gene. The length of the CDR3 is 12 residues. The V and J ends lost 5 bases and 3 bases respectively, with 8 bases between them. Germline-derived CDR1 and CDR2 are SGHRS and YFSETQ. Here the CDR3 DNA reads TGCGCCAGCAGATTGTTGGACACTGAAGCTTTCTTT. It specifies CASRLLDTEAFF.

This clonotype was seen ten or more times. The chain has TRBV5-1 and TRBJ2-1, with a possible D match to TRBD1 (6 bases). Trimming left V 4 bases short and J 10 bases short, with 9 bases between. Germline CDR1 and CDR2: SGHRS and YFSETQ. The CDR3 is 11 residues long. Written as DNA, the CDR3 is TGCGCCAGCAGCCAGGGGCTAGAGCAGTTCTTC. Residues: CASSQGLEQFF.

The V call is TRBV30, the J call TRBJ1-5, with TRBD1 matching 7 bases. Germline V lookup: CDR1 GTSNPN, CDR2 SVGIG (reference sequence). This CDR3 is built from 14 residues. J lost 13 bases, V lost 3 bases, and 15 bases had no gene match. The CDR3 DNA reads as TGTGCCTGGAGCCCAGGGGGGATTCGAGTGGGGCAGCATTTT. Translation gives CAWSPGGIRVGQHF.

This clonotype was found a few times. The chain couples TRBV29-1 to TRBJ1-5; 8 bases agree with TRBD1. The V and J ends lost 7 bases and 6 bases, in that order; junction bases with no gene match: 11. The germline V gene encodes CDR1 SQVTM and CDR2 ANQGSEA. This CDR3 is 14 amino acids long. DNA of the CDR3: TGCAGCGCAGCGGACAGGGCGGGGGGTCAGCCCCAGCATTTT. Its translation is CSAADRAGGQPQHF.

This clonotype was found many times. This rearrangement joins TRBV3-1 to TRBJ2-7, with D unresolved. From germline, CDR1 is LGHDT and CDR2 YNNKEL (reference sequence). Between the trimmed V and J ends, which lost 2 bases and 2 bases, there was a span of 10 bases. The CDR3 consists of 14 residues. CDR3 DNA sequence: TGTGCCAGCAGCCAATGGGGTAGGACCTACGAGCAGTACTTC. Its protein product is CASSQWGRTYEQYF.

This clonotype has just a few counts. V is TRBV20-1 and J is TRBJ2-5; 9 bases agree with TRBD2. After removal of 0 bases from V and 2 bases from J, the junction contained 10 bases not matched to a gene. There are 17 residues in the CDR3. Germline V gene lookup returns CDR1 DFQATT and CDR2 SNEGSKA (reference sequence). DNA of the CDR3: TGCAGTGCTAGAGATTGGGCTAGCGGGGCTCTACAAGAGACCCAGTACTTC. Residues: CSARDWASGALQETQYF.

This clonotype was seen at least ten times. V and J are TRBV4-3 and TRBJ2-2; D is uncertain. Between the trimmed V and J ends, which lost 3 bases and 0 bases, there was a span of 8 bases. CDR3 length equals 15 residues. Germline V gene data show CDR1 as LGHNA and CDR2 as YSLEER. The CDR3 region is CASSQESTNTGELFF. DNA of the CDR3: TGCGCCAGCAGCCAGGAGTCGACGAACACCGGGGAGCTGTTTTTT.

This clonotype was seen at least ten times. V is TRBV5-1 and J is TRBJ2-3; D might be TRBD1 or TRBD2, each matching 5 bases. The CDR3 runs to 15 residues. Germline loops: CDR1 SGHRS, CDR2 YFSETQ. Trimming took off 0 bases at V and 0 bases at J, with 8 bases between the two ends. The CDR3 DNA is TGCGCCAGCAGCTTGGTCGGGGCTAGCACAGATACGCAGTATTTT. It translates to CASSLVGASTDTQYF.

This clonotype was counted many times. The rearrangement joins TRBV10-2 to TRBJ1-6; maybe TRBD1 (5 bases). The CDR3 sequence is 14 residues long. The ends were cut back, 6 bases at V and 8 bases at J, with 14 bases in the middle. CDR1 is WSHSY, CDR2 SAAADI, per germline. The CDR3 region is CASSAGLRYSPLHF. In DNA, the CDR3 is TGCGCCAGCAGCGCGGGGCTCAGATATTCACCCCTCCACTTT.

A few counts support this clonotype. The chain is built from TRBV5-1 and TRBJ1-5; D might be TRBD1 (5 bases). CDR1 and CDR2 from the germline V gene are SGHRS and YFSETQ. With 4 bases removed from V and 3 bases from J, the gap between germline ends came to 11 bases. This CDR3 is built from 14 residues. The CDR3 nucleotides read TGCGCCAGCAGCCGGGACGGGAACAATCAGCCCCAGCATTTT. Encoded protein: CASSRDGNNQPQHF.

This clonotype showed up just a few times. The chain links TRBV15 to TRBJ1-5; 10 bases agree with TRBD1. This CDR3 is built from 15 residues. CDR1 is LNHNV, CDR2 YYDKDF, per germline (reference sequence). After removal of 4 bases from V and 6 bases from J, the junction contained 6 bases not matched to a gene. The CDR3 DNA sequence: TGTGCCACCAGCAAAGACAGGGGGCTTACTCAGCCCCAGCATTTT. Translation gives CATSKDRGLTQPQHF.

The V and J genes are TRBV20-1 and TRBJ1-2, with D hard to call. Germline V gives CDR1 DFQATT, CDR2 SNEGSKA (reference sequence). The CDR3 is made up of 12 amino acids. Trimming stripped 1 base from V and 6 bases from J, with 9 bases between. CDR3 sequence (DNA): TGCAGTGCTAGAGTAAAAAGGGATGGCTACACCTTC. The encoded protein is CSARVKRDGYTF.